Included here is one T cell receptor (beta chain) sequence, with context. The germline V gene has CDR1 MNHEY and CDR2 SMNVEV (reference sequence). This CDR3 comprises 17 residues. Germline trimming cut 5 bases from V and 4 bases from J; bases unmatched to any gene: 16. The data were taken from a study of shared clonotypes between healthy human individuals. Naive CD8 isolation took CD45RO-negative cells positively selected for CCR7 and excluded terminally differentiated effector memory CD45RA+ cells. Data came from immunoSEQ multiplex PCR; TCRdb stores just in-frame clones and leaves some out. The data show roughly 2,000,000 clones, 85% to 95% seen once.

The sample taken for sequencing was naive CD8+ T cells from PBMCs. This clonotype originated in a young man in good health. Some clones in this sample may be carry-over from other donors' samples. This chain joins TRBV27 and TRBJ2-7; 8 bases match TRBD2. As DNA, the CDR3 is TGTGCCAGCAGTGTGCTCACTCCAGCGGGGGCGGAGTACGAGCAGTACTTC. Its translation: CASSVLTPAGAEYEQYF.